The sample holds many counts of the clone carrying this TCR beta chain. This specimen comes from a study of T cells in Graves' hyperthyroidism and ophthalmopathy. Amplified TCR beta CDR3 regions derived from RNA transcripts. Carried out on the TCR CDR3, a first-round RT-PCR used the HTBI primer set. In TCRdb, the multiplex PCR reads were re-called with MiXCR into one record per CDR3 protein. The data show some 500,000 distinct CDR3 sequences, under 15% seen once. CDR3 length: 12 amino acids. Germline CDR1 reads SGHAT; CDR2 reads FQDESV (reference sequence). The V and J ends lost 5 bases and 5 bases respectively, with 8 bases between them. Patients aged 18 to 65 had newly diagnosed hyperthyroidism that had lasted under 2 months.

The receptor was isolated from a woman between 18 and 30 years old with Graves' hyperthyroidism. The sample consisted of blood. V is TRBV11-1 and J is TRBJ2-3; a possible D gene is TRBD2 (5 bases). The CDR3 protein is CASSRGLDTQYF. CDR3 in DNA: TGTGCCAGCAGCCGCGGACTAGATACGCAGTATTTT.